The sequence of this TCR beta chain was determined in a study of CD8 T cells in Susac syndrome. Random hexamers served to reverse transcribe roughly 0.5 to 1 ug RNA. TCRdb re-derived calls from the immunoSEQ multiplex PCR reads in MiXCR, one entry per CDR3 protein. Of around 190,000 distinct CDR3 sequences in the sample, about 95% are singletons; the top ten hold about 0.1%. The CD8+ and CD4+ T cells were negatively isolated, with the TEMRA cells enriched by FACS. The specimen sequenced was CD4+ T cells from PBMCs. This clonotype was sampled from a human donor in good health.

The CDR3, as DNA: TGTGCCAGCAGTAGGGAGACCCAGTACTTC. It translates to CASSRETQYF. The V call is TRBV2, the J call TRBJ2-5; no clear D. The CDR3 sequence is 10 residues long. CDR1 and CDR2 (germline): SNHLY, FYNNEI. Trimming stripped 5 bases from V and 5 bases from J, with 3 bases between.